This T cell receptor beta chain was sequenced in a study of blood T cell repertoires in COVID-19. About the research overall: Samples taken during acute and convalescent COVID-19 were collected in the United States, Italy and Spain. Sample material is recorded as cDNA or gDNA derived from T cells, B-cell-depleted T cells, or PBMCs.

This CDR3 is built from 15 residues. Germline CDR1 reads SGHTA; CDR2 reads FQGTGA. V was clipped by 3 bases and J by 0 bases, with 9 bases between them. Authors' analysis steps: Reference gene primer amplification gave nucleated cell count estimates. Here immunoSEQ multiplex PCR was the method, and the copy in TCRdb shows in-frame clones only, minus some. V, J and clone size were drawn from that table, and D and trimming were deduced from the DNA. This table holds a few hundred thousand clones, around 82% found once. J is TRBJ2-1 and V is TRBV7-3, with a possible D match to TRBD2 (6 bases). Specimen: peripheral blood. This clonotype originated in a woman in her seventies with acute or convalescent COVID-19. The CDR3 is CASSFLGGSYNEQFF. CDR3 DNA sequence: TGTGCCAGCAGCTTCCTGGGGGGCTCCTACAATGAGCAGTTCTTC.